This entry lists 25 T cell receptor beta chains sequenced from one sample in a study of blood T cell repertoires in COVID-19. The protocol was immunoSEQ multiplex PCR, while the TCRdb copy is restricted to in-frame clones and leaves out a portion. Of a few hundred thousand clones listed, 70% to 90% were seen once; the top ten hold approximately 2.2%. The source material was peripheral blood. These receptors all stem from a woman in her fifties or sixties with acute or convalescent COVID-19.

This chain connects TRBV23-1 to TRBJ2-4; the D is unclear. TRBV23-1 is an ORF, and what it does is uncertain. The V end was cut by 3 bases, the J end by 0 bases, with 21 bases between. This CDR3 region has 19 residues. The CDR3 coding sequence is TGCGCCAGCAGTCATCGTCCTGAAGTTGTCCGGTTAGCCAAAAACATTCAGTACTTC. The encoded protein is CASSHRPEVVRLAKNIQYF.

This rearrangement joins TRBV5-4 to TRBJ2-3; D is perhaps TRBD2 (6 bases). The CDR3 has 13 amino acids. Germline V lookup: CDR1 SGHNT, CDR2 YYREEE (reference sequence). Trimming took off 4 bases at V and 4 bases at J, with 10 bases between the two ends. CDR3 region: CASSGEVADTQYF. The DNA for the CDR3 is TGTGCCAGCAGCGGGGAGGTGGCAGATACGCAGTATTTT.

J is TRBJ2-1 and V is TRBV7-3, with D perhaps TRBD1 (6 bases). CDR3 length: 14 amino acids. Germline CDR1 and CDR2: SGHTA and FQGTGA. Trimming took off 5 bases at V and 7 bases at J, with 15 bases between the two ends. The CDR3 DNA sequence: TGTGCCAGCAGCCCCAAGGGGGAGAGAAATGAGCAGTTCTTC. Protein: CASSPKGERNEQFF. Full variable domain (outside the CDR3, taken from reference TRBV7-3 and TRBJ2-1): GAGVSQTPSNKVTEKGKYVELRCDPISGHTALYWYRQSLGQGPEFLIYFQGTGAADDSGLPNDRFFAVRPEGSVSTLKIQRTERGDSAVYLCASSPKGERNEQFFGPGTRLTVL.

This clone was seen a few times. DNA for the CDR3: TGTGCCACCAGTCTCCGGACTAGCGGAAAAAACGCAGATACGCAGTATTTT. The encoded protein is CATSLRTSGKNADTQYF. The chain is built from TRBV15 and TRBJ2-3, with 10 bases that match TRBD2. CDR1 LNHNV and CDR2 YYDKDF come from the germline V gene (reference sequence). The CDR3 runs to 17 residues. The junction had 13 bases not matched to a gene; V was cut back by 6 bases and J by 4 bases.

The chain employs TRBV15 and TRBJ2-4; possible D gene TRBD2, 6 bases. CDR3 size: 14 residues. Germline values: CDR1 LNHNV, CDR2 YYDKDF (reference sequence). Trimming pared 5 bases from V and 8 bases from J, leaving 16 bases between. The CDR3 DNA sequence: TGTGCCACCAGCTTTGAGGACGGGGGAGACATTCAGTACTTC. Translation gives CATSFEDGGDIQYF.

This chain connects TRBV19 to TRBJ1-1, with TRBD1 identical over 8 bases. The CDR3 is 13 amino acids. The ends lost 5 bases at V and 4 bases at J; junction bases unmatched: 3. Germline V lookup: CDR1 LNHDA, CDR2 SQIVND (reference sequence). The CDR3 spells CASSQGAGTEAFF. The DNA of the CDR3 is TGTGCCAGTAGTCAGGGGGCTGGCACTGAAGCTTTCTTT.

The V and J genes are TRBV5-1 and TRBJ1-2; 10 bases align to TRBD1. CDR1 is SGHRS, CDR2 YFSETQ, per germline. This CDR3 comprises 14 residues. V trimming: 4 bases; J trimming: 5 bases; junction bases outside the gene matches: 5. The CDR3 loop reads CASSPGQGYYGYTF. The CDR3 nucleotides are TGCGCCAGCAGCCCGGGACAGGGGTATTATGGCTACACCTTC.

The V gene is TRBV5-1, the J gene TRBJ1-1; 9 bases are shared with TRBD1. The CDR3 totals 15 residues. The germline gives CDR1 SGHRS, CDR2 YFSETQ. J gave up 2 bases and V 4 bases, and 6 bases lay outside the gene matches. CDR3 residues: CASSGTGFGNTEAFF. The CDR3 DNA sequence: TGCGCCAGCAGCGGGACAGGGTTCGGTAACACTGAAGCTTTCTTT.

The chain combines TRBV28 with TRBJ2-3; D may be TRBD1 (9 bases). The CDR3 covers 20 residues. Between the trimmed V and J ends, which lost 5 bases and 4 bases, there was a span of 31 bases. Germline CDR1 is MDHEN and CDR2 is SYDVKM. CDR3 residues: CASSGRDRDSGSGIPDTQYF. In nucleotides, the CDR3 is TGTGCCAGCAGTGGGCGGGACAGGGACTCCGGTAGCGGGATCCCAGATACGCAGTATTTT. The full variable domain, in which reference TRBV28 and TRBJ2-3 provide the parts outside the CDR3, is DVKVTQSSRYLVKRTGEKVFLECVQDMDHENMFWYRQDPGLGLRLIYFSYDVKMKEKGDIPEGYSVSREKKERFSLILESASTNQTSMYLCASSGRDRDSGSGIPDTQYFGPGTRLTVL.

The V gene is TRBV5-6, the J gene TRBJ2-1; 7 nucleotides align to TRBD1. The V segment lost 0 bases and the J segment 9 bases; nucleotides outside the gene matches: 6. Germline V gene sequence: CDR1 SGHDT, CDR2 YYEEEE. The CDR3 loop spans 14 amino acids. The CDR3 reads CASSLVTGRGEQFF. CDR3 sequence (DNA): TGTGCCAGCAGCTTGGTGACAGGGCGCGGTGAGCAGTTCTTC.

CDR3 loop: CASSPTGPYQPQHF. The CDR3 DNA reads TGTGCCAGCTCACCCACAGGCCCCTATCAGCCCCAGCATTTT. The V and J genes are TRBV18 and TRBJ1-5, with TRBD1 as a possible D gene (5 bases). The CDR3 runs 14 residues. Between the trimmed V and J ends, which lost 3 bases and 5 bases, there was a span of 11 bases. Germline CDR1 KGHSH, CDR2 LQKENI.

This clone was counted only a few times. The CDR3 DNA reads as TGTGCCACCAGCACAGGGGCCACCGGGGAGCTGTTTTTT. Protein: CATSTGATGELFF. This chain uses TRBV24-1 with TRBJ2-2; 7 bases match TRBD1. V was pared by 7 bases and J by 4 bases, with 2 bases of the junction left unmatched. The CDR3 contains 13 residues. From germline, CDR1 is KGHDR and CDR2 SFDVKD.

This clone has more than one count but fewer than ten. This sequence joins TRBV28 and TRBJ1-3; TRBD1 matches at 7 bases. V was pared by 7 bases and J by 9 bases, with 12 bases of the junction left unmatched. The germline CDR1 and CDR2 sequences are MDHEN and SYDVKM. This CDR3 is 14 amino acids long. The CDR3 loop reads CASTEGTDRITIYF. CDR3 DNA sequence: TGTGCCAGCACCGAGGGGACAGACCGCATCACCATATATTTT.

CDR3 in amino acids: CASSSTSGGAYEQYF. The CDR3, as DNA: TGTGCCAGCAGCTCGACTAGCGGGGGGGCCTACGAGCAGTACTTC. The chain has TRBV7-2 and TRBJ2-7; 14 bases are shared with TRBD2. V dropped 4 bases and J dropped 2; count of bases not matched to a gene: 1. The CDR3 length is 15 residues. Germline-derived CDR1 and CDR2 are SGHTA and FQGNSA.

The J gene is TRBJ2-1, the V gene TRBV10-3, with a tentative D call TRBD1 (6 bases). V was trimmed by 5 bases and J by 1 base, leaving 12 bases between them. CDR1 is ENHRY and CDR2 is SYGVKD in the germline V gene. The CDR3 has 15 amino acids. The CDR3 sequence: CAISPQQGSYNEQFF. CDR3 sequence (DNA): TGTGCCATCAGTCCCCAACAGGGATCCTACAATGAGCAGTTCTTC.

The CDR3 nucleotides are TGTGCCAGTAGTACCCCACTCCAGCCCCAGCATTTT. This sequence encodes CASSTPLQPQHF. The chain has TRBV19 and TRBJ1-5; no clear D gene. V was shortened by 4 bases and J by 7 bases, with 8 bases between the two germline ends. The CDR3 runs 12 residues. Germline lookup yields CDR1 LNHDA and CDR2 SQIVND (reference sequence).

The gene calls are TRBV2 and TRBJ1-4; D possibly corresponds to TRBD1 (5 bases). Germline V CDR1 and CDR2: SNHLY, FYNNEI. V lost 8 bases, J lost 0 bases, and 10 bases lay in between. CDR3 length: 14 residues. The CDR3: CASHRDSTNEKLFF. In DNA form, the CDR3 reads TGTGCCAGCCACCGGGACTCAACTAATGAAAAACTGTTTTTT. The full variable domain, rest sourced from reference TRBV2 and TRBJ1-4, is EPEVTQTPSHQVTQMGQEVILRCVPISNHLYFYWYRQILGQKVEFLVSFYNNEISEKSEIFDDQFSVERPDGSNFTLKIRSTKLEDSAMYFCASHRDSTNEKLFFGSGTQLSVL.

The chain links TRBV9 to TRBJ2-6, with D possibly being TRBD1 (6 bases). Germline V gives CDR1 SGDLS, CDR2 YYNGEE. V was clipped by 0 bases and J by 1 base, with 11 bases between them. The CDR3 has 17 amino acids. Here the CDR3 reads CASSVARGGSGANVLTF. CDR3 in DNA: TGTGCCAGCAGCGTAGCCAGGGGCGGGTCTGGGGCCAACGTCCTGACTTTC. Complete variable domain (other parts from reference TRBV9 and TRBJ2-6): DSGVTQTPKHLITATGQRVTLRCSPRSGDLSVYWYQQSLDQGLQFLIQYYNGEERAKGNILERFSAQQFPDLHSELNLSSLELGDSALYFCASSVARGGSGANVLTFGAGSRLTVL.

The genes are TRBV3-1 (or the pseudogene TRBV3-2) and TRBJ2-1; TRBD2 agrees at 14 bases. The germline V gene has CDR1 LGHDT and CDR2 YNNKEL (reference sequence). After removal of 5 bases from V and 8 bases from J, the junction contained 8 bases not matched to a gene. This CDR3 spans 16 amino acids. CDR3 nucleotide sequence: TGTGCCAGCAGCGCGAGACTAGCGGGAGGGCCAGATGAGCAGTTCTTC. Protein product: CASSARLAGGPDEQFF.

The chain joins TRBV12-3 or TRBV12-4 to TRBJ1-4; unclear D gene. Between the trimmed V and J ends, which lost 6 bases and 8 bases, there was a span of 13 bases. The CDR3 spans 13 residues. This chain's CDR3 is CASSGQIGEKLFF. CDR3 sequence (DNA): TGTGCCAGCAGCGGCCAGATCGGGGAAAAACTGTTTTTT.

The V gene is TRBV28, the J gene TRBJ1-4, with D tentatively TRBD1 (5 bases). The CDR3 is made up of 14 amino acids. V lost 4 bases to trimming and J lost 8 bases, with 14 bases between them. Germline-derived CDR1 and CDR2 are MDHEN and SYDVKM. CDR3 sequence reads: CASSYGRVGEKLFF. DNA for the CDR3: TGTGCCAGCAGTTATGGCAGGGTTGGCGAAAAACTGTTTTTT.

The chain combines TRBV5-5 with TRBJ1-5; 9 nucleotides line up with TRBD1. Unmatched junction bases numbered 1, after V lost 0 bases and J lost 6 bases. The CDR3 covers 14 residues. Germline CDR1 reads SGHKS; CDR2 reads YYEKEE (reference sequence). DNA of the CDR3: TGTGCCAGCAGCTTGGGGACAGGGGTTCAGCCCCAGCATTTT. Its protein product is CASSLGTGVQPQHF.

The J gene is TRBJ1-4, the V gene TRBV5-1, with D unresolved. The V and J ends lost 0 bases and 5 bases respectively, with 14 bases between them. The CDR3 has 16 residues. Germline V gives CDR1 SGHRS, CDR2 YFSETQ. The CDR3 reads CASSLGVGGDNEKLFF. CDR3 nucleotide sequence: TGCGCCAGCAGCTTGGGAGTCGGCGGAGACAATGAAAAACTGTTTTTT.

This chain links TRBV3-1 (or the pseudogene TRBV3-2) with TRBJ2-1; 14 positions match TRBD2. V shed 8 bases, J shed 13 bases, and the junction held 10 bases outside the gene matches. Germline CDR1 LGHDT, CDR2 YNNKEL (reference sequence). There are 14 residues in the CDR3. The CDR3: CASEPGTSGSFQFF. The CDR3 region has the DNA TGTGCCAGCGAACCCGGGACTAGCGGGAGCTTTCAGTTCTTC.

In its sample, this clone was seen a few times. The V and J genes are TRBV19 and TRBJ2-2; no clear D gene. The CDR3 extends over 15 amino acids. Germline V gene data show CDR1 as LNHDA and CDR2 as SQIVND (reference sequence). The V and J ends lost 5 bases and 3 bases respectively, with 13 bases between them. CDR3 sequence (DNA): TGTGCCAGTAGTGTGGGCAGTTTCGACACCGGGGAGCTGTTTTTT. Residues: CASSVGSFDTGELFF.